This TCR beta chain was profiled in a study of blood T cell repertoires in COVID-19. Data came from immunoSEQ multiplex PCR; TCRdb stores just in-frame clones and leaves some out. The repertoire holds 200,000 to 300,000 clones, roughly 86% seen once, with about 4% in the top ten. V dropped 6 bases and J dropped 0 bases, with 12 bases sitting between them. The CDR3 has 15 amino acids. Germline V gives CDR1 LNHDA, CDR2 SQIVND (reference sequence). This clone was recorded a few times. The sequence derives from a man in his forties or fifties with acute or convalescent COVID-19. V usage is TRBV19 and J usage is TRBJ1-3; no clear D gene. Sequences were obtained from peripheral blood. The DNA for the CDR3 is TGTGCCAGTAGAGTCATGGAGAGCTCTGGAAACACCATATATTTT. Protein product: CASRVMESSGNTIYF.